These T cell receptor beta chains were read from a single sample in a study of cytomegalovirus exposure and HLA in healthy donors. The repertoire was sequenced with immunoSEQ multiplex PCR; TCRdb's copy has only in-frame clones and lacks some. The data contain about 160,000 clones, 80% of them singletons. The material sequenced was PBMCs. The origin of the receptors is a male donor in good health and CMV-seropositive. Both conserved end residues are part of each CDR3. The D gene is left open where the match is weak. Size values are once, few and many counts, or a class for expanded clones, and some rows have none.

j_gene	v_gene	d_gene	abundance	CDR3nt	CDR3aa
TRBJ2-7	TRBV6-5	NA	NA	TGTGCCAGCAGGAAGAGGGAGCTAACCTACGAGCAGTACTTC	CASRKRELTYEQYF
TRBJ2-7	TRBV29-1	TRBD2	NA	TGCAGCGTTCAAGCGGGGAGCTCCTACGAGCAGTACTTC	CSVQAGSSYEQYF
TRBJ2-7	TRBV11-1	NA	NA	TGTGCCAGCAGCCTCCAGTGGGGAGCCCACGAGCAGTACTTC	CASSLQWGAHEQYF
TRBJ2-1	TRBV5-1	TRBD2	NA	TGCGCCAGCCGGGGGGGCCTAGCGGCCTCGTCCTACAATGAGCAGTTCTTC	CASRGGLAASSYNEQFF
TRBJ2-1	TRBV19	TRBD2	NA	TGTGCCAGTAGTATAATTAGCGGGAGTAACGGTGAGCAGTTCTTC	CASSIISGSNGEQFF
TRBJ1-5	TRBV12-5	NA	NA	TGTGCTAGTGGTTTGGTACCCGGGACACCGACTAGCAATCAGCCCCAGCATTTT	CASGLVPGTPTSNQPQHF
TRBJ1-5	TRBV6-5	TRBD1	NA	TGTGCCAGCAAATACGACAGGGGGTTTCAGCCCCAGCATTTT	CASKYDRGFQPQHF
TRBJ2-3	TRBV11-3	TRBD1	few	TGTGCCAGCAGCTTATCGGGACAGGGAGGCACAGATACGCAGTATTTT	CASSLSGQGGTDTQYF
TRBJ2-2	TRBV7-8	NA	NA	TGTGCCAGCAGCCCTGGGGGGGCGGGTGGGACACCGGGGAGCTGCCAATTT	CASSPGGAGGTPGSCQF
TRBJ1-6	TRBV25-1	NA	NA	TGTGCCAGCAGTGAAGTTTTTCAAAGACAAAATTCACCCCTCCACTTT	CASSEVFQRQNSPLHF
TRBJ2-2	TRBV7-9	NA	NA	TGTGCCAGCAGCCCGAGATCAGGGGTTCCCGGGGAGCTGTTTTTT	CASSPRSGVPGELFF
TRBJ1-1	TRBV6-5	NA	NA	TGTGCCAGCAGTTATCGACAGGTGAACACTGAAGCTTTCTTT	CASSYRQVNTEAFF
TRBJ1-3	TRBV7-2	TRBD1	NA	TGTGCCAGCAGCTTACAGGGGGGCGGAAACACCATATATTTT	CASSLQGGGNTIYF
TRBJ2-5	TRBV15	TRBD2	NA	TGTGCCACCAGCCCCCGAATGGCGGGGGGGGGAGAGACCCAGTACTTC	CATSPRMAGGGETQYF
TRBJ2-7	TRBV29-1	TRBD1	NA	TGCAGCGTGGCCGGGACAGGGAGGTTTCAGTACTTC	CSVAGTGRFQYF
TRBJ2-7	TRBV9	TRBD2	NA	TGTGTCAGCAGCTTACTAGCGGGAGGGCCTGGAGACGAGCAGTACTTC	CVSSLLAGGPGDEQYF
TRBJ1-1	TRBV6-5	TRBD1	NA	TGTGCCAGCAGAGATACCGGGACAGCAGATGAAGCTTTCTTT	CASRDTGTADEAFF
TRBJ1-2	TRBV6-5	NA	NA	TGTGCCAGCAGTTACCCCCATTCCGGGGGGGGCTACACCTTC	CASSYPHSGGGYTF
TRBJ1-1	TRBV19	TRBD1	NA	TGTGCCAGTAGTATCTCCATGGGACAGGGGGCGAAAGCTTTCTTT	CASSISMGQGAKAFF
TRBJ1-5	TRBV27	NA	NA	TGTGCCAGCAGTCCTCGCCCGGACTATGCCCAGCATTTT	CASSPRPDYAQHF
TRBJ2-1	TRBV19	TRBD2	NA	TGTGCCAGTAGCGGGAGGCGGCGATTGGTGACCTACAATGAGCAGTTCTTC	CASSGRRRLVTYNEQFF
TRBJ2-5	TRBV30	TRBD2	few	TGTGCCTGGAGTGTACATCGGGAGGGGGAGACCCAGTACTTC	CAWSVHREGETQYF
TRBJ2-5	TRBV11-3	TRBD2	NA	TGTGCCAGCAGCTTAGATCTACTAGCGGGAGCCCAGACCCAGTACTTC	CASSLDLLAGAQTQYF
TRBJ1-2	TRBV19	NA	NA	TGTGCCAGTAGTATCCATACAGGGAAGGGCTATGGCTACACCTTC	CASSIHTGKGYGYTF
TRBJ2-2	TRBV2	NA	few	TGTGCCAGCAGTGACCGGAGATCCGTCGGGGAGCTGTTTTTT	CASSDRRSVGELFF
TRBJ2-1	TRBV14	TRBD1	NA	TGTGCCAGCAGCGTCCCCGGGACAGGACCCTACAATGAGCAGTTCTTC	CASSVPGTGPYNEQFF
TRBJ2-3	TRBV30	TRBD2	NA	TGTGCCTGGAGTGTACTAGCGGCTAGCACAGATACGCAGTATTTT	CAWSVLAASTDTQYF
TRBJ1-2	TRBV14	NA	NA	TGTGCCAGCAGCCAAGAAGGACAGAAAAGCTATGGCTACACCTTC	CASSQEGQKSYGYTF
TRBJ1-5	TRBV10-3	TRBD1	NA	TGTGCCATCAAGGACAGGGGGAACCAGCCCCAGCATTTT	CAIKDRGNQPQHF
TRBJ2-7	TRBV27	NA	once	TGTGCCAGCAGTTTAGGTAGTTGGTCCTACGAGCAGTACTTC	CASSLGSWSYEQYF
TRBJ2-7	TRBV9	TRBD1	NA	TGTGCCAGCGGGACAGGCTCCTACGAGCAGTACTTC	CASGTGSYEQYF
TRBJ1-1	TRBV28	TRBD1	NA	TGTGCCAGCATTTTCCCAACAGGGGCTCGGAACACTGAAGCTTTCTTT	CASIFPTGARNTEAFF
TRBJ1-5	TRBV18	NA	NA	TGTGCCAGCTCACGGGAGGAAGGGCCCCAGCATTTT	CASSREEGPQHF
TRBJ2-7	TRBV19	TRBD1	NA	TGTGCCAGTAGTATCGGACAGGAGACCTACGAGCAGTACTTC	CASSIGQETYEQYF
TRBJ2-1	TRBV5-6	TRBD2	NA	TGTGCCAGCAGCTTGACGACTAGCGGGAGACGGGGAGGCAATGAGCAGTTCTTC	CASSLTTSGRRGGNEQFF
TRBJ2-1	TRBV27	NA	NA	TGTGCCAGCAGTTTTTACAGTTACAATGAGCAGTTCTTC	CASSFYSYNEQFF
TRBJ1-6	TRBV6-5	TRBD1	NA	TGTGCCAGCAGGCCATCAGGGGGACGGTCACCCCTCCACTTT	CASRPSGGRSPLHF
TRBJ1-6	TRBV19	NA	NA	TGTGCCAGTAGTATAGATCCAGGGTATAATTCACCCCTCCACTTT	CASSIDPGYNSPLHF
TRBJ2-2	TRBV29-1	TRBD2	NA	TGCAGCGTGCGGGGGAGGGCAGCTAACACCGGGGAGCTGTTTTTT	CSVRGRAANTGELFF
TRBJ2-1	TRBV27	NA	NA	TGTGCCAGCAGTTCCTACAGGGCCCCTGAGCAGTTCTTC	CASSSYRAPEQFF
TRBJ2-2	TRBV5-1	TRBD2	NA	TGCGCCAGCAGACTGCTAGCGGGAGACGCCGGGGAGCTGTTTTTT	CASRLLAGDAGELFF
TRBJ2-1	TRBV5-5	NA	once	TGTGCCAGCAGGCAGGAAGCCTACAATGAGCAGTTCTTC	CASRQEAYNEQFF
TRBJ2-5	TRBV9	NA	NA	TGTGCCAGCAGCGTAGTGGGAGCGGAGACCCAGTACTTC	CASSVVGAETQYF